This T cell receptor (beta chain) is drawn from a study of CD8 T cells in Susac syndrome. General study results and limits: Maximal CD8+ clonal expansion in Susac was observed within TEMRA cells and among active patients. Individuals included in the TCR sequencing and HLA analysis were acknowledged by the study to be relatively few in number.

The diagnostic criteria for definite or probable disease, as recently defined, were met by the patients with Susac syndrome. Random-hexamer reverse transcription was applied to 0.5 to 1 ug RNA. Using its own MiXCR run on the immunoSEQ multiplex PCR reads, TCRdb lists one record per CDR3 protein. The sample includes more than 80,000 distinct CDR3 sequences, approximately 93% of them seen just once. As regards this clonotype: The antigen is unknown.

This receptor was obtained from a human donor with Susac syndrome. Sequencing was performed on CD8+ T cells from PBMCs.

This CDR3 reads CASSMGQKNQPQHF. The CDR3 DNA sequence: TGTGCCAGTAGTATGGGGCAGAAGAATCAGCCCCAGCATTTT. The rearrangement uses TRBV19 and TRBJ1-5; D possibly corresponds to TRBD1 (5 bases). CDR1 and CDR2 (germline): LNHDA, SQIVND (reference sequence). The V end lost 3 bases, the J end lost 4 bases, and 10 bases lay between the germline ends. The CDR3 has 14 amino acids.